These T cell receptor beta chains were read from a single sample in a study of T-cell memory formation after mild COVID-19. TCRdb used MiXCR to reprocess the 5' RACE reads, holding one entry per CDR3 protein. The sample carries hundreds of thousands of distinct CDR3 sequences, approximately 15% recorded once. The sample consisted of PBMCs or a T cell subset sorted from them (not recorded which). Source of these receptors: an adult woman who had mild COVID-19 (a few samples of this study predate the infection). Cell type and time point are not known. CDR3s include the opening cysteine and the closing phenylalanine or tryptophan. The order of the fields is CDR3 protein, CDR3 DNA, V gene, J gene, D gene, clone size. The D gene is left open where the match is weak. The size field is filled for only some rows; it gives once, few, many or a size class.

CDR3: CASSLSGDRNEQFF
DNA: TGTGCCAGCAGCCTGTCAGGGGATCGGAATGAGCAGTTCTTC
V: TRBV7-3
J: TRBJ2-1
D: NA
size: NA

CDR3: CASRYAGDRGYTF
DNA: TGTGCCAGCAGATATGCAGGGGACAGGGGCTACACCTTC
V: TRBV6-5
J: TRBJ1-2
D: TRBD1
size: NA

CDR3: CASSAGVSQETQYF
DNA: TGTGCCAGCAGCGCCGGGGTCAGCCAAGAGACCCAGTACTTC
V: TRBV9
J: TRBJ2-5
D: NA
size: few

CDR3: CATSRPRTAQETQYF
DNA: TGTGCCACCAGCAGACCGAGGACAGCCCAAGAGACCCAGTACTTC
V: TRBV15
J: TRBJ2-5
D: NA
size: few

CDR3: CASSLVAAGEGETQYF
DNA: TGTGCCAGCAGCTTGGTAGCGGCGGGAGAAGGGGAGACCCAGTACTTC
V: TRBV5-5
J: TRBJ2-5
D: TRBD2
size: few

CDR3: CSARQMGLAKNIQYF
DNA: TGCAGTGCTCGACAGATGGGGTTAGCCAAAAACATTCAGTACTTC
V: TRBV20-1
J: TRBJ2-4
D: NA
size: few

CDR3: CSARDSARGDTEAFF
DNA: TGCAGTGCTAGAGATTCTGCCAGGGGGGACACTGAAGCTTTCTTT
V: TRBV20-1
J: TRBJ1-1
D: TRBD1
size: few

CDR3: CASTSDRRYEQYF
DNA: TGTGCCAGCACGTCGGACAGGCGGTACGAGCAGTACTTC
V: TRBV6-2/TRBV6-3
J: TRBJ2-7
D: TRBD1
size: many

CDR3: CASSLRFETQYF
DNA: TGTGCCAGCAGCCTGAGGTTCGAGACCCAGTACTTC
V: TRBV12-3/TRBV12-4
J: TRBJ2-5
D: NA
size: NA

CDR3: CATSDPGEGAFF
DNA: TGTGCCACCAGTGACCCCGGGGAAGGGGCTTTCTTT
V: TRBV24-1
J: TRBJ1-1
D: NA
size: few

CDR3: CASTFSGRSFYEQYF
DNA: TGTGCCAGTACATTCTCGGGACGGAGTTTCTACGAGCAGTACTTC
V: TRBV7-2
J: TRBJ2-7
D: NA
size: NA

CDR3: CASSQATVSYEQYF
DNA: TGCGCCAGCAGCCAAGCTACAGTGTCCTACGAGCAGTACTTC
V: TRBV4-3
J: TRBJ2-7
D: NA
size: few

CDR3: CASSQLGLLQETQYF
DNA: TGCGCCAGCAGCCAACTAGGACTACTACAAGAGACCCAGTACTTC
V: TRBV4-1
J: TRBJ2-5
D: NA
size: few

CDR3: CASGGAENTEAFF
DNA: TGTGCCAGCGGGGGGGCAGAGAACACTGAAGCTTTCTTT
V: TRBV27
J: TRBJ1-1
D: NA
size: few

CDR3: CASSVGSGAGTGELFF
DNA: TGTGCCAGCAGCGTAGGCTCCGGGGCCGGAACCGGGGAGCTGTTTTTT
V: TRBV9
J: TRBJ2-2
D: NA
size: NA

CDR3: CASSSNRGHAFF
DNA: TGTGCCAGCAGTTCCAACAGAGGGCACGCTTTCTTT
V: TRBV6-5
J: TRBJ1-1
D: NA
size: few

CDR3: CSVGQGSLGQYF
DNA: TGCAGCGTTGGACAGGGTTCTTTAGGGCAGTACTTC
V: TRBV29-1
J: TRBJ2-7
D: TRBD1
size: NA

CDR3: CASSRGRRTGELFF
DNA: TGTGCCAGCAGTCGGGGACGTCGCACCGGGGAGCTGTTTTTT
V: TRBV12-3/TRBV12-4
J: TRBJ2-2
D: NA
size: NA

CDR3: CASSSQGSSYEQYF
DNA: TGTGCCAGCAGCTCACAGGGTTCCTCCTACGAGCAGTACTTC
V: TRBV7-9
J: TRBJ2-7
D: NA
size: many

CDR3: CASSAGSSEQYF
DNA: TGTGCCAGCAGCGCTGGGTCATCTGAGCAGTACTTC
V: TRBV5-6
J: TRBJ2-7
D: NA
size: NA